This TCR beta chain was identified during a study of control samples from healthy donors and cancer patients. Libraries were prepared by immunoSEQ multiplex PCR; TCRdb keeps only in-frame clonotypes and omits some of them. This table holds 90,000 or so clones, about 87% found once. CDR1 is SGHDT, CDR2 YYEEEE, per germline. V dropped 2 bases and J dropped 4 bases, with 7 bases sitting between them. CDR3 length equals 13 residues. The sequenced material came from blood. This clonotype was obtained from a woman in her 70s in good health. The rearrangement links TRBV5-6 to TRBJ2-1; D not certain. Written as DNA, the CDR3 is TGTGCCAGCAGCTTTACCCGTTACAATGAGCAGTTCTTC. Protein: CASSFTRYNEQFF.